One sample yielded the 12 T cell receptor beta chains listed below, sequenced in a study of Graves' ophthalmopathy and Graves' hyperthyroidism. As the template, RNA transcripts were used to amplify TCR beta CDR3 regions. The first-round RT-PCR employed HTBI primers together with the Qiagen OneStep RT-PCR kit. A multiplex PCR was then performed as the second round. TCRdb reprocessed the multiplex PCR reads via MiXCR and lists one record per CDR3 protein. This sample carries a few hundred thousand distinct CDR3 sequences, 15% of them seen once, and the ten largest clones take approximately 7%. Material: peripheral blood. These receptors all come from a woman aged 18-29 years with stable Graves' hyperthyroidism.

The sample holds a few counts of this clonotype. The chain is built from TRBV11-3 and TRBJ2-5, with D possibly being TRBD2 (5 bases). V lost 1 base to trimming and J lost 5 bases, with 11 bases between them. Germline V gene sequence: CDR1 SGHNT, CDR2 YENEEA. CDR3 size: 14 residues. The CDR3 loop is CASSLGQRGETQYF. The CDR3, as DNA: TGTGCCAGCAGCTTAGGGCAAAGAGGGGAGACCCAGTACTTC.

In this sample, this clonotype turned up a few times. One junction end disagrees with the germline gene, perhaps due to a read error. V gene TRBV6-5 combines with J gene TRBJ2-7; 10 bases agree with TRBD2. This CDR3 is 16 amino acids long. The V gene's germline CDR1 is MNHEY and CDR2 SVGAGI. DNA of the CDR3: TGTACCAGCAGTTTTTCTAGCGGGGGTAGCTCCTACGAGCAGTACTTC. Protein sequence: CTSSFSSGGSSYEQYF.

This clonotype was found many times. Relative to the germline gene, one junction end is altered; a read error may explain this. V usage is TRBV7-2 and J usage is TRBJ2-5, with TRBD2 matching over 8 bases. Germline V gene lookup returns CDR1 SGHTA and CDR2 FQGNSA. The CDR3 has 13 amino acids. The CDR3 DNA sequence: TGTGCCAGCAGCATAGCGGGGAGGGAGACCCAGTACTTC. This encodes CASSIAGRETQYF.

On this clonotype: A much larger clone sits a single nucleotide away, making a read error possible. This chain joins TRBV7-2 and TRBJ2-5, with 14 bases fitting TRBD2. The CDR3 runs 15 residues. The germline V gene encodes CDR1 SGHTA and CDR2 FQGNSA. DNA for the CDR3: TGTGCCACGACTAGCGGGGGGGCCGGGATGGAGACCGAGTACTTC. This translates into CATTSGGAGMETEYF.

This clonotype occurred many times. The gene calls are TRBV6-2 or TRBV6-3 and TRBJ2-7, with D uncertain. Germline V gives CDR1 MNHEY, CDR2 SVGEGT. CDR3 length: 12 residues. V was cut by 2 bases and J by 0 bases, with 2 bases left in between. Written as DNA, the CDR3 is TGTGCCAGCAGTTACAGCTCCTACGAGCAGTACTTC. It translates to CASSYSSYEQYF.

This clonotype was seen more than once but under ten times. The chain has TRBV27 and TRBJ1-1; 8 bases are a match to TRBD1. Trimming cost V 4 bases and J 7 bases; bases outside gene matches: 17. This CDR3 has 17 residues. Germline V gene sequence: CDR1 MNHEY, CDR2 SMNVEV (reference sequence). The CDR3 loop reads CASSSKISRDRRYEAFF. DNA of the CDR3: TGTGCCAGCAGTTCCAAGATTTCCCGGGACAGGCGGTATGAAGCTTTCTTT.

At least ten counts were recorded for this clonotype. The V and J genes are TRBV6-2 or TRBV6-3 and TRBJ2-5, with a tentative D call TRBD1 (5 bases). The CDR3 has 14 amino acids. V lost 5 bases and J lost 6, with 16 bases in between. Germline CDR1 MNHEY, CDR2 SVGEGT. CDR3 sequence: CASSLWTSLKTQYF. The CDR3 nucleotides are TGTGCCAGCAGTCTATGGACATCGTTGAAGACCCAGTACTTC.

This clonotype has a count of ten or more. The rearrangement uses TRBV6-2 or TRBV6-3 and TRBJ2-7, with 8 bases that match TRBD1. The length of the CDR3 is 14 residues. Germline CDR1 MNHEY, CDR2 SVGEGT. J lost 9 bases, V lost 5 bases, and 12 bases had no gene match. This CDR3 is CASSPGTGLLRQYF. The CDR3 DNA sequence: TGTGCCAGCAGTCCCGGGACAGGTCTTCTTAGGCAGTACTTC.

This clonotype was detected ten times or more. The chain is built from TRBV29-1 and TRBJ1-3; D unresolved. In germline, CDR1 is SQVTM, CDR2 ANQGSEA. Trimming pared 7 bases from V and 8 bases from J, leaving 12 bases between. The CDR3 totals 11 residues. The CDR3 spells CSAHNGDTIYF. The CDR3 bases are TGCAGCGCACATAATGGGGACACCATATATTTT.

A remark on this clonotype: The germline gene is not matched at one end of the junction; a read error may be the cause. V gene TRBV6-1 combines with J gene TRBJ2-5, with D perhaps matching TRBD1 (5 bases). Per the germline V gene, CDR1 is MNHNS and CDR2 is SASEGT. CDR3 length: 12 amino acids. The CDR3: CASKVTGETQYF. DNA of the CDR3: TGTGCCAGCAAAGTAACAGGAGAGACCCAATACTTC.

This clonotype was observed at least ten times. CDR3 DNA: TGTGCCAGCGGAAGACTAGCGGGGGTCCAAGAGACCCAGTACTTC. The encoded protein is CASGRLAGVQETQYF. This sequence joins TRBV6-2 or TRBV6-3 and TRBJ2-5; 12 bases align to TRBD2. This CDR3 is built from 15 residues. Germline V CDR1 and CDR2: MNHEY, SVGEGT. V was clipped by 8 bases and J by 1 base; unmatched bases: 5.

This clonotype was seen a handful of times. Its ends do not fully match the called genes, so a read error is possible. The rearrangement joins TRBV12-3 or TRBV12-4 to TRBJ1-1; TRBD1 might be the D (5 bases). This CDR3 contains 15 residues. CDR3 nucleotide sequence: TGTGCCAGCAGTTTTGGGCAGGGTTTGAAAACTGAAGCTTTCTTT. Its protein is CASSFGQGLKTEAFF.